A single sample gave rise to the 10 T cell receptor beta chains below, sequenced in a study of T cells in Graves' hyperthyroidism and ophthalmopathy. Amplified regions were TCR beta CDR3 sequences from RNA transcripts. Initially, a first-round RT-PCR of the TCR CDR3 employed the HTBI primer set. TCRdb reprocessed the multiplex PCR reads with MiXCR, giving one entry per CDR3 protein. In the table there are about 500,000 distinct CDR3 sequences, roughly 17% of which are singletons. Input material: blood. The receptors shown here come from a woman aged 18-29 years with Graves' ophthalmopathy.

This clonotype was observed a handful of times. The chain uses TRBV6-1 and TRBJ2-1; TRBD1 matches at 11 bases. This CDR3 is built from 15 residues. Looked up from germline, CDR1 is MNHNS and CDR2 is SASEGT. The V gene end was trimmed by 6 bases and the J gene end by 4 bases; junction bases not matched to a gene: 5. CDR3 nucleotides: TGTGCCAGCAGCGTGGACAGGGGGCCATACAATGAGCAGTTCTTC. As protein: CASSVDRGPYNEQFF.

On this clonotype: This may be a read error, as it is one base from a much larger clone. This chain connects TRBV12-3 or TRBV12-4 to TRBJ1-2; maybe TRBD1 (5 bases). Trimming removed 4 bases at V and 7 bases at J, with 28 bases between. This CDR3 comprises 18 residues. DNA for the CDR3: TGTGCCAGCAGTTACTCCCCTGATGGGGGACCGATGTTGAGTGGCTACACCTTC. Amino acid sequence: CASSYSPDGGPMLSGYTF.

This clonotype was seen repeatedly, ten times or more. This sequence joins TRBV12-3 or TRBV12-4 and TRBJ1-1, with D uncertain. This CDR3 is built from 13 residues. V was pared by 3 bases and J by 0 bases, with 5 bases between. The CDR3 loop is CASSFVLNTEAFF. CDR3 nucleotide sequence: TGTGCCAGCAGTTTTGTTCTGAACACTGAAGCTTTCTTT.

A few counts support this clonotype. The chain uses TRBV4-1 and TRBJ2-1; D tentatively reads TRBD1 or TRBD2 (6 bases each). There are 17 residues in the CDR3. In germline, CDR1 is MGHRA, CDR2 YSYEKL. The germline V and J ends were trimmed by 0 bases and 2 bases, with 14 bases remaining between them. As DNA, the CDR3 is TGCGCCAGCAGCCAAGAAGGGGGGCCCGACCCCTACAATGAGCAGTTCTTC. It is translated as CASSQEGGPDPYNEQFF.

This clonotype was recorded a few times. The V and J genes are TRBV20-1 and TRBJ2-3, with 13 bases aligning to TRBD2. V dropped 5 bases and J dropped 4; count of bases not matched to a gene: 12. The CDR3 contains 17 residues. CDR1 is DFQATT, CDR2 SNEGSKA, per germline (reference sequence). The CDR3 DNA is TGCAGTGCTCAGAGGGGCGGACTAGCGGGAGTTGCAGATACGCAGTATTTT. It yields the protein CSAQRGGLAGVADTQYF.

This clonotype occurred many times. The chain employs TRBV6-1 and TRBJ2-3; D may be TRBD2 (6 bases). Germline values: CDR1 MNHNS, CDR2 SASEGT. The CDR3 covers 14 residues. The ends were cut back, 4 bases at V and 1 base at J, with 9 bases in the middle. The CDR3 DNA follows: TGTGCCAGCAGTGGAGCGGGTGGCACAGATACGCAGTATTTT. It encodes CASSGAGGTDTQYF.

The sample holds a few counts of this clonotype. The V and J genes are TRBV29-1 and TRBJ1-2; 7 nucleotides agree with TRBD1. After removal of 2 bases from V and 0 bases from J, the junction contained 9 bases not matched to a gene. In germline, CDR1 is SQVTM, CDR2 ANQGSEA. This CDR3 has 16 residues. CDR3 sequence (DNA): TGCAGCGTTGAACACGACAGGGATAATACTAACTATGGCTACACCTTC. It codes for CSVEHDRDNTNYGYTF.

This clonotype has a handful of counts. J is TRBJ2-4 and V is TRBV24-1; D gene uncertain. The CDR3 loop spans 14 amino acids. CDR1 and CDR2 from the germline V gene are KGHDR and SFDVKD. Trimming cost V 1 base and J 2 bases, with 5 bases left between them. CDR3 amino acids: CATSDFWTKNIQYF. Here the CDR3 DNA reads TGTGCCACCAGTGATTTCTGGACCAAAAACATTCAGTACTTC.

This clonotype was found many times. This sequence joins TRBV28 and TRBJ1-5, with a tentative D call TRBD1 (5 bases). V shed 4 bases and J shed 6 bases, with 13 bases lying between them. CDR1 and CDR2 from the germline V gene are MDHEN and SYDVKM. The CDR3 totals 14 residues. The CDR3 sequence: CASSSSGGSQPQHF. Here the CDR3 DNA reads TGTGCCAGCAGTTCGTCGGGGGGGAGTCAGCCCCAGCATTTT.

V usage is TRBV29-1 and J usage is TRBJ2-3; D remains unclear. The CDR3 sequence is 10 residues long. Deletions cut 5 bases from V and 4 bases from J, with 4 bases between. CDR1 is SQVTM, CDR2 ANQGSEA, per germline. The CDR3 sequence: CSVRSDTQYF. The CDR3 DNA is TGCAGCGTTCGGTCAGATACGCAGTATTTT.